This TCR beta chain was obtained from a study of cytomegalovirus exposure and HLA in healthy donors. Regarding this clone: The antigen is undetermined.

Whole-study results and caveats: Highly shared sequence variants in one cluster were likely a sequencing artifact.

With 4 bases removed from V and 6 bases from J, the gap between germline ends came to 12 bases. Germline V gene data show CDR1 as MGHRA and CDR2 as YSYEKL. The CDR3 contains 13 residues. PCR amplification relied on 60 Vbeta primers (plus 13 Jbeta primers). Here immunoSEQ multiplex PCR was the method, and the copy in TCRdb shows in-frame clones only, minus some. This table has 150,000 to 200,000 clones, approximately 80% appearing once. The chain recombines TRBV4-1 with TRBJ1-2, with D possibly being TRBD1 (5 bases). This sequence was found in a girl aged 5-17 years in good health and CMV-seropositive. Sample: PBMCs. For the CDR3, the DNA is TGCGCCAGCAGCCTCAGCGGGGGTAATGGCTACACCTTC. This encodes CASSLSGGNGYTF.